This record covers a single T cell receptor beta chain. This entry comes from a study of blood T cell repertoires in COVID-19. Across the study: Acute and convalescent COVID-19 specimens originated in the United States, Italy and Spain. Sources were T cells, B-cell-depleted T cells, or PBMCs; the material itself was cDNA or gDNA.

In the original workflow: Reference gene primer amplification in the assay estimated nucleated cell counts. Assay used: immunoSEQ multiplex PCR; TCRdb lists only in-frame clones, some missing. V, J and clone size were drawn from that table, and D and trimming were deduced from the DNA. The data contain 150,000 to 200,000 clones, about four fifths of them singletons. The CDR3 runs 15 residues. Germline CDR1 and CDR2: SGHVS and FNYEAQ. The V segment lost 4 bases and the J segment 7 bases; nucleotides outside the gene matches: 12. The chain is built from TRBV7-6 and TRBJ2-7, with 8 bases fitting TRBD2. This TCR derives from a human donor with acute or convalescent COVID-19. The donor label of this sample is uncertain. Sequenced material: peripheral blood. In nucleotides, the CDR3 is TGTGCCAGCAGCTCCCTCGGGGGGGATGGATTTGAGCAGTACTTC. Translation: CASSSLGGDGFEQYF. The full variable domain, with the rest looked up from reference TRBV7-6 and TRBJ2-7, is GAGVSQSPRYKVTKRGQDVALRCDPISGHVSLYWYRQALGQGPEFLTYFNYEAQQDKSGLPNDRFSAERPEGSISTLTIQRTEQRDSAMYRCASSSLGGDGFEQYFGPGTRLTVT.